A selection of T cell receptor beta chains follows, all from one sample in a study of T cells after yellow fever vaccination. TCRdb reanalysed the 5' RACE reads using MiXCR and keeps one entry per CDR3 protein. The table has approximately 450,000 distinct CDR3 sequences, under 20% seen once; the top ten hold over 15%. The specimen comprised PBMCs, sampled before the yellow fever booster vaccination. The receptors were sampled from a man between 18 and 29 years old who received the YFV17D yellow fever vaccine. The CDR3 runs from the conserved cysteine through the conserved F or W. A D gene is named only where the DNA matches it firmly. Clone size, where shown, is once, few, many, or a class for clones that have expanded.

D gene	clone size	V gene	J gene	CDR3 protein	CDR3 DNA
-	few	TRBV9	TRBJ1-1	CASKQGAGRGTEAFF	TGTGCCAGCAAGCAGGGTGCAGGGAGAGGCACTGAAGCTTTCTTT
-	-	TRBV6-2/TRBV6-3	TRBJ1-2	CASSLFAVALNYGYTF	TGTGCCAGCAGCCTCTTCGCCGTTGCTCTCAACTATGGCTACACCTTC
-	few	TRBV9	TRBJ2-7	CASSVEDGGMDEQYF	TGTGCCAGCAGCGTAGAGGACGGCGGGATGGACGAGCAGTACTTC
-	-	TRBV29-1	TRBJ2-1	CSVTGDAGNEQFF	TGCAGCGTGACCGGGGACGCGGGGAATGAGCAGTTCTTC
-	many	TRBV7-2	TRBJ1-2	CASSDDMSYGYTF	TGTGCCAGCAGCGATGACATGTCCTATGGCTACACCTTC
TRBD1	-	TRBV7-2	TRBJ1-1	CASSAGADRGPGDTEAFF	TGTGCCAGCAGCGCAGGGGCGGACAGGGGGCCCGGGGATACTGAAGCTTTCTTT
-	-	TRBV29-1	TRBJ1-2	CSAQARGWQGYTF	TGCAGCGCGCAGGCGAGGGGTTGGCAAGGCTACACCTTC
-	-	TRBV6-5	TRBJ1-4	CASSSIGGSEKLFF	TGTGCCAGCAGTTCGATAGGGGGAAGTGAAAAACTGTTTTTT
-	few	TRBV12-3/TRBV12-4	TRBJ1-5	CASSPDEGQPQHF	TGTGCCAGCAGTCCGGATGAGGGGCAGCCCCAGCATTTT
TRBD2	-	TRBV12-3/TRBV12-4	TRBJ2-3	CASSLAGLASDTQYF	TGTGCCAGCAGTTTAGCCGGACTAGCGTCGGATACGCAGTATTTT
-	-	TRBV7-9	TRBJ2-7	CASSLAGSPYEQYF	TGTGCCAGCAGCTTAGCAGGGTCCCCCTACGAGCAGTACTTC
TRBD2	-	TRBV6-2/TRBV6-3	TRBJ2-3	CASSYTSTSLDTQYF	TGTGCCAGCAGTTATACCTCGACTAGCTTGGATACGCAGTATTTT
TRBD1	few	TRBV7-2	TRBJ2-2	CASSLGGQGSTGELFF	TGTGCCAGCAGCTTAGGGGGACAGGGAAGCACCGGGGAGCTGTTTTTT
-	few	TRBV20-1	TRBJ1-1	CSAREGAGLNTEAFF	TGCAGTGCTAGAGAGGGGGCAGGGTTGAACACTGAAGCTTTCTTT
-	-	TRBV6-2/TRBV6-3	TRBJ2-2	CAIYSRNTGELFF	TGTGCCATATATAGCAGGAACACCGGGGAGCTGTTTTTT
-	-	TRBV5-6	TRBJ1-2	CASSRRGGYGYTF	TGTGCCAGCAGCCGACGGGGAGGCTATGGCTACACCTTC
TRBD1	-	TRBV10-3	TRBJ2-6	CAISVGTGTGVFSGANVLTF	TGTGCCATCAGTGTGGGAACCGGGACAGGGGTTTTCTCTGGGGCCAACGTCCTGACTTTC
-	few	TRBV11-2	TRBJ2-1	CASNALGGADEQFF	TGTGCCAGCAACGCCCTGGGGGGGGCCGATGAGCAGTTCTTC
-	few	TRBV6-5	TRBJ1-1	CASSPGGPQAFF	TGTGCCAGCAGTCCGGGGGGTCCTCAAGCTTTCTTT
TRBD2	-	TRBV7-6	TRBJ2-3	CASSVTSGGADTQYF	TGTGCCAGCAGCGTGACTAGCGGGGGGGCAGATACGCAGTATTTT
-	few	TRBV4-3	TRBJ2-3	CASTQELTDTQYF	TGCGCCAGTACGCAGGAGCTCACAGATACGCAGTATTTT
-	many	TRBV4-3	TRBJ1-2	CASSQDLGWEGYTF	TGCGCCAGCAGCCAAGATTTGGGATGGGAAGGCTACACCTTC
TRBD1	few	TRBV29-1	TRBJ2-1	CSVCRDRSYNEQFF	TGCAGCGTTTGTCGGGACAGGTCCTACAATGAGCAGTTCTTC
TRBD1	few	TRBV14	TRBJ2-2	CASSHSPGQRRNTGELFF	TGTGCCAGCAGCCACAGTCCGGGACAGCGTAGGAACACCGGGGAGCTGTTTTTT
-	few	TRBV29-1	TRBJ2-3	CSAQWVSTDTQYF	TGCAGCGCTCAATGGGTTAGCACAGATACGCAGTATTTT
-	-	TRBV4-3	TRBJ1-1	CASSQDSLNTEAFF	TGCGCCAGCAGCCAAGATAGCCTAAACACTGAAGCTTTCTTT
-	-	TRBV7-9	TRBJ1-6	CASEDSPASYNSPLHF	TGTGCCAGCGAGGACAGCCCCGCATCTTATAATTCACCCCTCCACTTT
TRBD1	few	TRBV6-2/TRBV6-3	TRBJ1-6	CASTRSGQGNSPLHF	TGTGCCAGCACCCGATCCGGACAGGGGAATTCACCCCTCCACTTT
-	few	TRBV6-5	TRBJ1-1	CASHEGDKVTFF	TGTGCCAGCCACGAAGGGGATAAGGTGACTTTCTTT
-	-	TRBV20-1	TRBJ2-7	CSARDQGQGGFEQYF	TGCAGTGCTAGAGATCAGGGCCAGGGAGGTTTCGAGCAGTACTTC
-	few	TRBV19	TRBJ1-1	CASSWATEAFF	TGTGCCAGTAGTTGGGCGACTGAAGCTTTCTTT
TRBD1	-	TRBV7-6	TRBJ2-1	CASRLMAGGFNEQFF	TGTGCCAGCCGGCTCATGGCAGGGGGTTTCAATGAGCAGTTCTTC
-	-	TRBV7-9	TRBJ2-1	CASSFTAYNEQFF	TGTGCCAGCAGCTTTACAGCTTACAATGAGCAGTTCTTC
-	many	TRBV9	TRBJ2-5	CASSVSGPPGTQYF	TGTGCCAGCAGCGTTAGCGGTCCGCCTGGGACCCAGTACTTC
-	once	TRBV27	TRBJ1-5	CASRRKGNQPQHF	TGTGCCAGCAGGCGGAAGGGCAATCAGCCCCAGCATTTT
-	few	TRBV12-3/TRBV12-4	TRBJ1-4	CASSLWGQWNEKLFF	TGTGCCAGCAGTTTATGGGGACAATGGAATGAAAAACTGTTTTTT
-	few	TRBV7-9	TRBJ2-2	CASSFGGNTGELFF	TGTGCCAGCAGCTTCGGCGGAAACACCGGGGAGCTGTTTTTT
TRBD2	many	TRBV6-5	TRBJ2-1	CASSPDAGGSSYNEQFF	TGTGCCAGCAGTCCTGACGCGGGGGGGAGCTCCTACAATGAGCAGTTCTTC
TRBD1	few	TRBV4-1	TRBJ1-2	CASSQDFHDRGRRPYGYTF	TGCGCCAGCAGCCAAGATTTTCACGACAGGGGACGGCGCCCCTATGGCTACACCTTC
TRBD1	once	TRBV20-1	TRBJ1-1	CSARNQGVTEAFF	TGCAGTGCTAGGAACCAGGGGGTCACTGAAGCTTTCTTT
TRBD1	-	TRBV5-5	TRBJ2-6	CASSWTGESLLANVLTF	TGTGCCAGCAGCTGGACAGGGGAGTCCCTCCTGGCCAACGTCCTGACTTTC
TRBD1	-	TRBV11-2	TRBJ2-2	CASSPRWPPDRGPRTGELFF	TGTGCCAGCAGCCCGCGCTGGCCCCCAGACAGGGGGCCGCGCACCGGGGAGCTGTTTTTT
-	many	TRBV12-3/TRBV12-4	TRBJ1-5	CASSFGRNQPQHF	TGTGCCAGCAGTTTCGGTCGAAATCAGCCCCAGCATTTT
-	few	TRBV7-3	TRBJ1-1	CASSSGHTNTEAFF	TGTGCCAGCAGCTCGGGACATACAAACACTGAAGCTTTCTTT
-	few	TRBV10-3	TRBJ2-5	CAISERRAGTHKWTQYF	TGTGCCATCAGTGAGCGTCGTGCCGGGACCCATAAATGGACCCAGTACTTC
-	-	TRBV4-2	TRBJ1-2	CASSQRAGDHTF	TGTGCCAGCAGCCAAAGGGCAGGGGACCACACCTTC
-	-	TRBV5-1	TRBJ1-2	CASGGGNYGYTF	TGCGCCAGCGGTGGGGGAAACTATGGCTACACCTTC
TRBD1	-	TRBV15	TRBJ1-1	CATSRGRTGPNTEAFF	TGTGCCACCAGCAGAGGTCGGACAGGGCCTAACACTGAAGCTTTCTTT
-	-	TRBV27	TRBJ2-7	CASAGSYEQYF	TGTGCCAGCGCAGGTTCCTACGAGCAGTACTTC
-	-	TRBV20-1	TRBJ2-7	CSASPEYEQYF	TGCAGTGCTAGCCCCGAATACGAGCAGTACTTC
-	few	TRBV20-1	TRBJ1-6	CSAQEAGYNSPLHF	TGCAGTGCACAGGAGGCAGGGTATAATTCACCCCTCCACTTT
-	few	TRBV9	TRBJ2-4	CASSLGSQNIQYF	TGTGCCAGCAGCCTTGGTTCCCAAAACATTCAGTACTTC
-	-	TRBV7-3	TRBJ2-1	CASGTCGGAEQFF	TGTGCCAGCGGGACTTGCGGGGGCGCGGAGCAGTTCTTC
-	-	TRBV28	TRBJ2-5	CASSLAGLRTVETQYF	TGTGCCAGCAGTTTAGCCGGGCTACGCACCGTGGAGACCCAGTACTTC